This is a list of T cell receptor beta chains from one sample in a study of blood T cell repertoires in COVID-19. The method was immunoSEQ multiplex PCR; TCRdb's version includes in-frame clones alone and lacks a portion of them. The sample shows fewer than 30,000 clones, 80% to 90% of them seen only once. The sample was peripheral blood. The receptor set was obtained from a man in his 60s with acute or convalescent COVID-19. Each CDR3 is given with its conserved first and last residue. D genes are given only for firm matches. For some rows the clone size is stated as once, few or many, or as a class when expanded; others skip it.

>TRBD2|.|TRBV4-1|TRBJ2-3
TGCGCCAGCAGCCAAGAAGGTCAGACTAGCTGGGGCACAGATACGCAGTATTTT
CASSQEGQTSWGTDTQYF
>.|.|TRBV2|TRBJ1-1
TGTGCCAGGGGGCTTGGGAACACTGAAGCTTTCTTT
CARGLGNTEAFF
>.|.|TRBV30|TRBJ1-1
TGTGCCTGGACCCTACCGGTCGGGGTCGAAGCTTTCTTT
CAWTLPVGVEAFF
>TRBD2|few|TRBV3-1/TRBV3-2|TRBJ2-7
TGTGCCAGCAGCCCCCGTTCTAGCGGGAGAGCCTACGAGCAGTACTTC
CASSPRSSGRAYEQYF
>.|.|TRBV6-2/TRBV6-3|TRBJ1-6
TGTGCCAGCAGTTTATCAGGGGCTGGGAAGTCACCCCTCCACTTT
CASSLSGAGKSPLHF
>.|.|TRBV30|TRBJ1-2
TGTGCCTGGAGTCAGGACATCAACTATGGCTACACCTTC
CAWSQDINYGYTF
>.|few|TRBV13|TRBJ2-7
TGTGCCAGCAGCCGGGAGTACGAGCAGTACTTC
CASSREYEQYF
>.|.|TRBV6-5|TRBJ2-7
TGTGCCAGCAGTTACTCACCGGACTACTTGACGAACGAGCAGTACTTC
CASSYSPDYLTNEQYF
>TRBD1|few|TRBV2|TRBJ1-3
TGTGCCAGCAGTCGAGGGACAGGGGTCGGAAACACCATATATTTT
CASSRGTGVGNTIYF
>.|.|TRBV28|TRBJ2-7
TGTGCCAGCAGTTCCAGTCTGTTGTCGTCCGAGCAGTACTTC
CASSSSLLSSEQYF